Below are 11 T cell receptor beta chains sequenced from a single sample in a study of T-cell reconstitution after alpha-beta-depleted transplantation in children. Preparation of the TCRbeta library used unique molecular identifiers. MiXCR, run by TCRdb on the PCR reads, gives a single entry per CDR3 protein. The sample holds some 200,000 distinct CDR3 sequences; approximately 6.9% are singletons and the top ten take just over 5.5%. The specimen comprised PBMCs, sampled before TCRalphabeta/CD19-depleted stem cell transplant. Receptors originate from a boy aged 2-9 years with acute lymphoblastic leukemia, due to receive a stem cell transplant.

The CDR3 nucleotides read TGCAGTTCCGTGCGGGGGGTCGACAATGAGCAGTTCTTC. This gives the protein CSSVRGVDNEQFF. V gene TRBV20-1 combines with J gene TRBJ2-1; 8 bases line up with TRBD2. V was clipped by 8 bases and J by 5 bases; unmatched bases: 8. This CDR3 comprises 13 residues. Germline V gene lookup returns CDR1 DFQATT and CDR2 SNEGSKA (reference sequence).

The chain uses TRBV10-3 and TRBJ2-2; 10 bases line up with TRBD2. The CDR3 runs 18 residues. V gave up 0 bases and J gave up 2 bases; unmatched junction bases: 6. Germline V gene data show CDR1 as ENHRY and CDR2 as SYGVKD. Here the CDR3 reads CAISESIAGGGNTGELFF. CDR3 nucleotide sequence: TGTGCCATCAGTGAGTCGATAGCGGGGGGCGGAAACACCGGGGAGCTGTTTTTT.

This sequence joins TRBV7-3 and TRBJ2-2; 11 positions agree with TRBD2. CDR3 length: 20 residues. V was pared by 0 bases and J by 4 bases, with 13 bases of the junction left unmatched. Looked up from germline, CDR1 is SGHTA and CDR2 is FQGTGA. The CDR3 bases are TGTGCCAGCAGCTTAACACAGTCCCCTAGCGGGAGGCGTGGCACCGGGGAGCTGTTTTTT. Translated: CASSLTQSPSGRRGTGELFF.

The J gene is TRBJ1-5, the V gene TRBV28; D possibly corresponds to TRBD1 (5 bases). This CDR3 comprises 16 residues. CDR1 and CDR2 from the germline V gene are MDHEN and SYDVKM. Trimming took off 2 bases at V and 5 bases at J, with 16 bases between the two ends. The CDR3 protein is CASSLPQGGGDQPQHF. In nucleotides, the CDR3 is TGTGCCAGCAGTTTACCTCAGGGCGGAGGTGATCAGCCCCAGCATTTT.

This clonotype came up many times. The CDR3 region has the DNA TGTGCCAGCAGTCACGCCTTGGGACACCTCTATGGCTACACCTTC. It yields the protein CASSHALGHLYGYTF. The V and J genes are TRBV6-2 or TRBV6-3 and TRBJ1-2, with a weak D call TRBD1 (6 bases). This CDR3 region has 15 residues. Trimming removed 5 bases at V and 4 bases at J, with 17 bases between. Germline loops: CDR1 MNHEY, CDR2 SVGEGT.

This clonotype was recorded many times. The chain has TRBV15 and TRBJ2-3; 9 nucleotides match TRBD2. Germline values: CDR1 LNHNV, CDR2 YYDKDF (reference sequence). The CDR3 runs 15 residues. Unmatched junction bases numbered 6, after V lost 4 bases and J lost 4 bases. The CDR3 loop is CATSKVAGVADTQYF. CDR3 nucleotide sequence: TGTGCCACCAGCAAGGTAGCGGGAGTAGCAGATACGCAGTATTTT.

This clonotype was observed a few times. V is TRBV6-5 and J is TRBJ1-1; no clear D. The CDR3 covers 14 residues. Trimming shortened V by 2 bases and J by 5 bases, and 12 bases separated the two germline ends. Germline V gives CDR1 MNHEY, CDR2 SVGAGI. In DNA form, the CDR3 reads TGTGCCAGCAGTTACATCGGCTCGAGAACTGAAGCTTTCTTT. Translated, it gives CASSYIGSRTEAFF.

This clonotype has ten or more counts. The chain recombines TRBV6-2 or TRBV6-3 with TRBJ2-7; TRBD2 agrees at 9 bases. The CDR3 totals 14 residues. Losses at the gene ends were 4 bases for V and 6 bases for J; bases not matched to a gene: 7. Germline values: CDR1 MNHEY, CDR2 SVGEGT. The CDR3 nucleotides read TGTGCCAGCAGTTTTAGCGGGAGCATTTTCGAGCAGTACTTC. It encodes CASSFSGSIFEQYF.

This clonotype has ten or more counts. The CDR3 DNA is TGCAGCGATGCAGTGGGGCTAGCCGGGGGAGAGACCCAGTACTTC. Amino acid sequence: CSDAVGLAGGETQYF. V is TRBV29-1 and J is TRBJ2-5; weak D call: TRBD2 (6 bases). The CDR3 sequence is 15 residues long. The germline V gene has CDR1 SQVTM and CDR2 ANQGSEA. Trimming left V 7 bases short and J 4 bases short, with 22 bases between.

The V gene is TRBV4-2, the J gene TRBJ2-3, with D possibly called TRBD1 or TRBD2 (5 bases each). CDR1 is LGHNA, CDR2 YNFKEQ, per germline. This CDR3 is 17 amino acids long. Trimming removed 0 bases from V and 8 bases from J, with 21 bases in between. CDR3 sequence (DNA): TGTGCCAGCAGCCAAGAGGACGGGACCCCTAAGTTGAGTACGCAGTATTTT. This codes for CASSQEDGTPKLSTQYF.

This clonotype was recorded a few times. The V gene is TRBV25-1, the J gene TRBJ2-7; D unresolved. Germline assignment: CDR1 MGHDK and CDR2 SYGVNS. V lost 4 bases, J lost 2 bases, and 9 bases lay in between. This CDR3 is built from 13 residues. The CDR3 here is CASSASSTYEQYF. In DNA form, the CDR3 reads TGTGCCAGCAGTGCGAGTTCGACCTACGAGCAGTACTTC.